This T cell receptor (beta chain) was identified in a study of post-analysis software for immune sequencing data. Study overall: Clinical courses comprised relapsing-remitting, secondary progressive and progressive-relapsing multiple sclerosis. Overall study findings and caveats: Patients with multiple sclerosis recorded significantly lower normalized Chao1 diversity than controls, the study found. Samples from a shared batch, those prepared together, strongly co-clustered by F measure. When patients were compared with controls, about five TRBV segments were more frequent, TRBV5-6, TRBV5-1 and TRBV20-1 among them.

cDNA libraries for TCR beta contained unique molecular identifiers. Starting from roughly 1.1 to 9.2 million T cells, the study yielded 460,000 or so cDNA molecules. Each CDR3 protein gets one entry after TCRdb re-called the PCR reads with MiXCR. The table lists 600,000 to 750,000 distinct CDR3 sequences, roughly three fifths of them singletons, with 10% to 12% in the top ten. The table lists this clonotype with a count of one. Its antigen is unknown. Germline V gives CDR1 WSHSY, CDR2 SAAADI. The CDR3 contains 14 residues. Unmatched junction bases numbered 8, after V lost 6 bases and J lost 6 bases. The receptor was derived from a girl aged 2 to 10 with multiple sclerosis. The chain employs TRBV10-2 and TRBJ2-3; 8 nucleotides match TRBD2. The sequenced material came from blood. CDR3 loop: CASRGNGRGDTQYF. For the CDR3, the DNA is TGCGCCAGCAGGGGGAACGGGAGGGGGGATACGCAGTATTTT.